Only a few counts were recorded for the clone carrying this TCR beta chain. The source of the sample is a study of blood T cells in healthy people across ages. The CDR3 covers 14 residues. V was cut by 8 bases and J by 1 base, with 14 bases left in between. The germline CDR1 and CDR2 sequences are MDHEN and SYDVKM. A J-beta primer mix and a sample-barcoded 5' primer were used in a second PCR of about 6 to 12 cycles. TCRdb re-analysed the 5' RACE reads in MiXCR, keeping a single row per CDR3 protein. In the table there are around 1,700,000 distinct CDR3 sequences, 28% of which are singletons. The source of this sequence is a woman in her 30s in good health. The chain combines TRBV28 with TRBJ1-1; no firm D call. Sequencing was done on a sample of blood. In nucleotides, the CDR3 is TGTGCCAGCCTTCTTCTCAGGACGAACACTGAAGCTTTCTTT. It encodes CASLLLRTNTEAFF.